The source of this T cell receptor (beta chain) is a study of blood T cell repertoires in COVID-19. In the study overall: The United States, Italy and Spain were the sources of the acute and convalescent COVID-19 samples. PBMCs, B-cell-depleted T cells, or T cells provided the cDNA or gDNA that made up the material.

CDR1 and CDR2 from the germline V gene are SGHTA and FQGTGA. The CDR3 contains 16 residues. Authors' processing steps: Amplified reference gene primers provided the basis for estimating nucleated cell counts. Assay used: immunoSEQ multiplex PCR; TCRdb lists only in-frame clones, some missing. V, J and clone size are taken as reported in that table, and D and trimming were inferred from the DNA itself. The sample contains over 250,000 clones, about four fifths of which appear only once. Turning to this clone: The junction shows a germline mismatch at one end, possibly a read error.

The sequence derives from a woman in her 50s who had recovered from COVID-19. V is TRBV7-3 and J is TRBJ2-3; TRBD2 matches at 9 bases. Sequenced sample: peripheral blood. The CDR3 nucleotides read TGTGCCAGCAGCTTAGATGCTAGCGGGGCCACAAATACGCAGTATTTT. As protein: CASSLDASGATNTQYF.